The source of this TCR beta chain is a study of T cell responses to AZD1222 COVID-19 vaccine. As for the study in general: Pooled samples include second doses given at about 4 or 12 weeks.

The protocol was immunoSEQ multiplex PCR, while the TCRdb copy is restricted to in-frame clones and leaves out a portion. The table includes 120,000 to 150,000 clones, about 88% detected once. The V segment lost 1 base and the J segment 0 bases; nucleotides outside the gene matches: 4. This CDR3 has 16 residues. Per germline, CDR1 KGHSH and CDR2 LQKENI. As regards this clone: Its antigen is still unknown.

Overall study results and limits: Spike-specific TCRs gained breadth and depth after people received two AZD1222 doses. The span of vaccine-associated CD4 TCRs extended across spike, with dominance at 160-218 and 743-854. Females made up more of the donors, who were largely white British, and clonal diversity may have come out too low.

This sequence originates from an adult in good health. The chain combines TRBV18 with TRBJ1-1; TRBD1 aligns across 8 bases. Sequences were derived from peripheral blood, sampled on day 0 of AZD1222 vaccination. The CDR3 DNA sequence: TGTGCCAGCTCACCACGTACAGGGGGGGTGAACACTGAAGCTTTCTTT. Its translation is CASSPRTGGVNTEAFF.